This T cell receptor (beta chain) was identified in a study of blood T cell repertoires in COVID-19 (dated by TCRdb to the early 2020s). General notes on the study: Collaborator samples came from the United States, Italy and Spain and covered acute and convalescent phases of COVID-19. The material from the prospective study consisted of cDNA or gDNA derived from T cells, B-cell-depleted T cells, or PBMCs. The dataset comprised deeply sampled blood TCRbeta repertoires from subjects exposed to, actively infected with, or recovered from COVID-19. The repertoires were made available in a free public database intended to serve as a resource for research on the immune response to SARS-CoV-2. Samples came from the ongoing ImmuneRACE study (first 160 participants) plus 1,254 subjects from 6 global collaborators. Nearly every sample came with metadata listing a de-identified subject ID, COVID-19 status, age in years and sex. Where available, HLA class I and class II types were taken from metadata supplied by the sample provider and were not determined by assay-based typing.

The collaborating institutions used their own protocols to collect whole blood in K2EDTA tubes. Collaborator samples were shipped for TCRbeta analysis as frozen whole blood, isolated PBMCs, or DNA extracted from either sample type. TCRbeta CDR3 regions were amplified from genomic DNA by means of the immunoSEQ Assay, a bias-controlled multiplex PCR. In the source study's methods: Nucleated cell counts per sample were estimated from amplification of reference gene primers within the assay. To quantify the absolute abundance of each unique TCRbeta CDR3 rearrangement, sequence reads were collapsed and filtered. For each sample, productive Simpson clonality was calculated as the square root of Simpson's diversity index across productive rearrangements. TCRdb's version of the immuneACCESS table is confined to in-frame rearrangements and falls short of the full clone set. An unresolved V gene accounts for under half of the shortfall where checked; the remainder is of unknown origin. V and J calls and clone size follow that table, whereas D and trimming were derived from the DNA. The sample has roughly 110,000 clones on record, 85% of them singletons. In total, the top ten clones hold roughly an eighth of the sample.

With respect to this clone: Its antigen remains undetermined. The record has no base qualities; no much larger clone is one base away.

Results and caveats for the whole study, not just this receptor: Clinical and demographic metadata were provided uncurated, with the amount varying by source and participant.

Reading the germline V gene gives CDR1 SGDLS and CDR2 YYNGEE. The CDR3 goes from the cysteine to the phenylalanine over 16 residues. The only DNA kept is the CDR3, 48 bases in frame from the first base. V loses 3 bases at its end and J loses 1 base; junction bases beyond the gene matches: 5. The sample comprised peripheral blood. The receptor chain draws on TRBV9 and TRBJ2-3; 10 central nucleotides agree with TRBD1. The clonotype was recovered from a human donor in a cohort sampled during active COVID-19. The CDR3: CASSGGTGDGTDTQYF. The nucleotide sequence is TGTGCCAGCAGCGGAGGGACAGGGGATGGCACAGATACGCAGTATTTT.